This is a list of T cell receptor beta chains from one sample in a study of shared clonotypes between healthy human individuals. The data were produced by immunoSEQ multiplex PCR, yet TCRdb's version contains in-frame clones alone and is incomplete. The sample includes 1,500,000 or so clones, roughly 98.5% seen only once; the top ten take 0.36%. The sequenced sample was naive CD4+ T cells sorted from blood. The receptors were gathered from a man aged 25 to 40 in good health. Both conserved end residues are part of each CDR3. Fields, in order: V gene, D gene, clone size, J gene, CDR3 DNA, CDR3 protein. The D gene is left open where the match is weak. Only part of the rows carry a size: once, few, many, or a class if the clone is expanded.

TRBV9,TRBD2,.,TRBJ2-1,TGTGCCAGCAGCCTCATTAGCGGGAATGATGAGCAGTTCTTC,CASSLISGNDEQFF
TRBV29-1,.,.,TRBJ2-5,TGCAGCGTTGTCGGAGCGGTTTGGGACCCTTCGATGACCCAGTACTTC,CSVVGAVWDPSMTQYF
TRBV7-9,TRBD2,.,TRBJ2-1,TGTGCCAGCAGCTTAGTTCGGACTAGCGGGGCGAATGAGCAGTTCTTC,CASSLVRTSGANEQFF
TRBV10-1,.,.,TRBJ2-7,TGCGCCAGCAGTCCCCAAGTTACCAAGACTATTTACGAGCAGTACTTC,CASSPQVTKTIYEQYF
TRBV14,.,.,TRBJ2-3,TGTGCCAGCAGCCAGGCTGATCTTAATACGCAGTATTTT,CASSQADLNTQYF
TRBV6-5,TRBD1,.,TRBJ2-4,TGTGCCAGCAGCGGGACAGGGAGAGGAGACATTCAGTACTTC,CASSGTGRGDIQYF
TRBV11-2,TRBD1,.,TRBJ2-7,TGTGCCAGCAGCCCCCAGGGGGCAAGTTACGAGCAGTACTTC,CASSPQGASYEQYF
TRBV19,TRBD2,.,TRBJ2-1,TGTGCCAGTAACCTAGCGGGAGGCGACTCCTACAATGAGCAGTTCTTC,CASNLAGGDSYNEQFF
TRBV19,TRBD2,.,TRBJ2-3,TGTGCCAGTAGTTCGACTAGCGCCACAGATACGCAGTATTTT,CASSSTSATDTQYF
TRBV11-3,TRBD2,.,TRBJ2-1,TGTGCCAGCAGCCCGCGAGCGGGAGTCTCCCGGGAGCAGTTCTTC,CASSPRAGVSREQFF
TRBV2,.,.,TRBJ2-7,TGTGCCAGCAGCCTGGGACTTGGCGAGCAGTACTTC,CASSLGLGEQYF
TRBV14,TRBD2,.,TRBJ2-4,TGTGCCACCAAACTAGCGGGAGGGCCAAGAAACATTCAGTACTTC,CATKLAGGPRNIQYF
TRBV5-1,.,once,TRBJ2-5,TGCGCCAGCAGCTTGGGACAGGAAGAGACCCAGTACTTC,CASSLGQEETQYF
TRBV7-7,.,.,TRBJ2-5,TGTGCTAGCAGCTTGCTCGGGACCTTGGGCCAAGAGACCCAGTACTTC,CASSLLGTLGQETQYF
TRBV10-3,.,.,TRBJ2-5,TGTGCCACCACCGGCGGAAGCGGCCAAGAGACCCAGTACTTC,CATTGGSGQETQYF
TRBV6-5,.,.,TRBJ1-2,TGTGCCAGCAGTTACTTAAAGGCGACCGGGCAGGGCTACACCTTC,CASSYLKATGQGYTF
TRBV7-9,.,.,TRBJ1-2,TGTGCCAGCAGCCGGATCGGGGGGGCTAGAGGCTACACCTTC,CASSRIGGARGYTF
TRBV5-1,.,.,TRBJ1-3,TGCGCCAGCAGCTTGGGAGGGCCAGGAAACACCATATATTTT,CASSLGGPGNTIYF
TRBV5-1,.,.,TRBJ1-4,TGCGCCAGCAGCAAGGACGCAGGGGTTGAAAAACTGTTTTTT,CASSKDAGVEKLFF
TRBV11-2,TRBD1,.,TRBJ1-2,TGTGCCAGCAGCTTATGGGGGCAGGGGGCGATTTATGGCTACACCTTC,CASSLWGQGAIYGYTF
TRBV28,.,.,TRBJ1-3,TGTGCCAGCAGTTTACCAGGGGGAAACACCATATATTTT,CASSLPGGNTIYF
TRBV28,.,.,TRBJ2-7,TGTGCCAGCAGTTTGGAGGCAGGCTACTCCTACGAGCAGTACTTC,CASSLEAGYSYEQYF
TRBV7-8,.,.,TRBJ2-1,TGTGCCAGCAGCTCGGGACCCAACAATGAGCAGTTCTTC,CASSSGPNNEQFF
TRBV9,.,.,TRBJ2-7,TGTGCCAGCAGCGTAGAGGATAGAGGGTTCTACGAGCAGTACTTC,CASSVEDRGFYEQYF
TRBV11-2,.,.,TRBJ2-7,TGTGCCAGCAGCTTAGGATTAGGGATGGACGATATATATTACTTC,CASSLGLGMDDIYYF
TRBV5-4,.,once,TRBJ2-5,TGTGCCAGCTCCCAGATGAGACACAAAGAGACCCAGTACTTC,CASSQMRHKETQYF
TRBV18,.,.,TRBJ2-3,TGTGCCAGCTCACCCCCGCAGGCGGCGAGCGATACGCAGTATTTT,CASSPPQAASDTQYF
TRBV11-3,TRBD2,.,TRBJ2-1,TGTGCCAGCAGCTTGGGCGGGGGATACAATGAGCAGTTCTTC,CASSLGGGYNEQFF
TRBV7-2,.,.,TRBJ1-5,TGTGCCAGCAGCTTATCCTGGGGGCCAAATCAGCCCCAGCATTTT,CASSLSWGPNQPQHF
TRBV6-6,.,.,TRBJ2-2,TGTGCCAGCAGCCCACTTAAGGGGTTGGCCGGGGAGCTGTTTTTT,CASSPLKGLAGELFF
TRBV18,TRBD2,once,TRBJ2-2,TGTGCCAGCTCACCGGGAAGACTAGCGGTGAACACCGGGGAGCTGTTTTTT,CASSPGRLAVNTGELFF
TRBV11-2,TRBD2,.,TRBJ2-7,TGTGCCAGCAGCTTAATGGCGGGAGGCTACGAGCAGTACTTC,CASSLMAGGYEQYF
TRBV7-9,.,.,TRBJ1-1,TGTGCCAGCAGCTCAAAATCCCCGGGACGGTGGAACACTGAAGCTTTCTTT,CASSSKSPGRWNTEAFF
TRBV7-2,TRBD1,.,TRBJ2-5,TGTGCCAGCAGCGCTGACAGGGGTTTCGAGACCCAGTACTTC,CASSADRGFETQYF
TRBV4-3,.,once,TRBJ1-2,TGCGCCAGCAGCCAAGTGAGGACATCTAACTATGGCTACACCTTC,CASSQVRTSNYGYTF
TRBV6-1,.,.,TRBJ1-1,TGTGCCAGCAGTGAAGCTTTCGGGGCGGGCACTGAAGCTTTCTTT,CASSEAFGAGTEAFF
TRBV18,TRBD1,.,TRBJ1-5,TGTGCCAGCTCACCGACGGGGACAGCGTCGAATCAGCCCCAGCATTTT,CASSPTGTASNQPQHF
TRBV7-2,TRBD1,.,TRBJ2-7,TGTGCCAGCAGCTTAGTCGGGACAGGGGTTCAAGCCTACGAGCAGTACTTC,CASSLVGTGVQAYEQYF
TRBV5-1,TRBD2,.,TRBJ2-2,TGCGCCAGCAGCTTGGCCGGAAGCGGGAGCAGCACCGGGGAGCTGTTTTTT,CASSLAGSGSSTGELFF
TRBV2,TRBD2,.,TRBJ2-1,TGTGCCAGCAGTGACGGGACTAGCGGGAGGGTCCTCAATGAGCAGTTCTTC,CASSDGTSGRVLNEQFF
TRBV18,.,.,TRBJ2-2,TGTGCCAGCTCACCATTGTTTTCGCAGGACACCGGGGAGCTGTTTTTT,CASSPLFSQDTGELFF
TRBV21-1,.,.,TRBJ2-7,TGTGCCAGCAGCAGAATCCGGGACAGTTTAATCTACGAGCAGTACTTC,CASSRIRDSLIYEQYF
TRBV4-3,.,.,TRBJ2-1,TGCGCCAGCAGCTCCCTTCGGGCCCTCCAGGGGCAGTTCTTC,CASSSLRALQGQFF
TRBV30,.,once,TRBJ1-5,TGTGCCTGGAGTGTACGGTCGCGGGACCAGCCCCAGCATTTT,CAWSVRSRDQPQHF
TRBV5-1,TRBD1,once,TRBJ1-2,TGCGCCAGCAGCTTGGAGTTCGGGAGTCAGGGGGTAGAAGGCTATGGCTACACCTTC,CASSLEFGSQGVEGYGYTF
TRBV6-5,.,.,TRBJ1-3,TGTGCCAGCAGTTACTCCGAGGGATCTGGAAACACCATATATTTT,CASSYSEGSGNTIYF
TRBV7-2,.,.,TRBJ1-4,TGTGCCAGCAGCCCGGGCCCCACCCCTAATGAAAAACTGTTTTTT,CASSPGPTPNEKLFF
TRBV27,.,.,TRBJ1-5,TGTGCCAGCAGTAAGGACGGAGATCAGCCCCAGCATTTT,CASSKDGDQPQHF